The 20 T cell receptor beta chains given below trace back to one sample, sequenced in a study of blood T cell repertoires in COVID-19. Data came from immunoSEQ multiplex PCR; TCRdb stores just in-frame clones and leaves some out. The repertoire includes approximately 220,000 clones, about 83% of them detected once, and about 2.5% sits in the top ten. The specimen sequenced was peripheral blood. The source of these receptors is a woman in her thirties or forties with active or convalescent COVID-19.

This clone has just one count. The chain carries TRBV27 and TRBJ1-2, with TRBD1 identical over 7 bases. V lost 2 bases and J lost 1; bases outside the gene matches: 10. The length of the CDR3 is 17 residues. Germline V lookup: CDR1 MNHEY, CDR2 SMNVEV (reference sequence). This chain's CDR3 is CASSLGSGTVGNYGYTF. CDR3 DNA: TGTGCCAGCAGTTTAGGGAGTGGGACAGTGGGTAACTATGGCTACACCTTC.

This rearrangement joins TRBV4-1 to TRBJ2-6; TRBD1 matches at 8 bases. Germline loops: CDR1 MGHRA, CDR2 YSYEKL. Germline trimming cut 1 base from V and 3 bases from J; bases unmatched to any gene: 5. There are 17 residues in the CDR3. DNA of the CDR3: TGCGCCAGCAGCCAAGCCCAGGGGGCAGGTGGGGCCAACGTCCTGACTTTC. Residues: CASSQAQGAGGANVLTF.

V gene TRBV12-5 combines with J gene TRBJ2-1, with TRBD2 matching over 10 bases. Germline assignment: CDR1 LGHNT and CDR2 FRNRAP. The CDR3 is 16 residues long. Trimming cost V 7 bases and J 10 bases; bases outside gene matches: 16. Written as DNA, the CDR3 is TGTGCTAGTGCCCCCGACCGGAGCGGGGGGGCACGGGAGCAGTTCTTC. Translating gives CASAPDRSGGAREQFF.

V is TRBV4-1 and J is TRBJ2-7; TRBD2 aligns across 7 bases. Germline V gene lookup returns CDR1 MGHRA and CDR2 YSYEKL. J gave up 4 bases and V 2 bases, and 11 bases lay outside the gene matches. The CDR3 length is 16 residues. The CDR3 reads CASSQPGPGTTYEQYF. In nucleotides, the CDR3 is TGCGCCAGCAGCCAACCGGGTCCCGGGACTACGTACGAGCAGTACTTC.

The genes are TRBV27 and TRBJ2-2; D unresolved. Per the germline V gene, CDR1 is MNHEY and CDR2 is SMNVEV (reference sequence). The CDR3 sequence is 18 residues long. V was cut by 0 bases and J by 5 bases, with 19 bases left in between. The CDR3 DNA follows: TGTGCCAGCAGTTTATCTGCTACGACAAAGAAAAGGACCGGGGAGCTGTTTTTT. Its protein is CASSLSATTKKRTGELFF.

This chain connects TRBV5-1 to TRBJ1-1; TRBD1 is a possible D gene (6 bases). CDR3 length: 16 amino acids. Deletions cut 0 bases from V and 5 bases from J, with 17 bases between. CDR1 SGHRS and CDR2 YFSETQ come from the germline V gene. CDR3 DNA sequence: TGCGCCAGCAGCTTGGCCACGGGGGGCGGGTGGACTGAAGCTTTCTTT. This codes for CASSLATGGGWTEAFF.

Note on this clone: One end of the junction is discordant with germline, which a read error may explain. The chain recombines TRBV15 with TRBJ2-1, with 10 nucleotides matching TRBD2. Germline V lookup: CDR1 LNHNV, CDR2 YYDKDF (reference sequence). The length of the CDR3 is 18 residues. As DNA, the CDR3 is TGTGCCACCAGAAGAGCCCCCCGTGAGCGGGGGGGCATTGGTGAGCAGTTCTTC. Its translation is CATRRAPRERGGIGEQFF.

As regards this clone: At the DNA level, this CDR3 is encoded by other sequences in the same sample as well. The chain uses TRBV6-1 and TRBJ1-2, with TRBD1 identical over 7 bases. This CDR3 contains 13 residues. J gave up 3 bases and V 2 bases, and 0 bases lay outside the gene matches. Germline CDR1 MNHNS, CDR2 SASEGT. CDR3: CASSETGDYGYTF. The CDR3 DNA is TGTGCCAGCAGTGAAACAGGGGACTATGGCTACACCTTC.

The genes are TRBV9 and TRBJ2-3; D perhaps matches TRBD1 (5 bases). The germline CDR1 and CDR2 sequences are SGDLS and YYNGEE. This CDR3 contains 15 residues. V was cut by 3 bases and J by 0 bases, with 11 bases left in between. CDR3 loop: CASSDDSISTDTQYF. The DNA for the CDR3 is TGTGCCAGCAGCGACGACAGCATAAGCACAGATACGCAGTATTTT.

This clone was found a few times. The CDR3 spells CASRRDFYGYTF. The DNA for the CDR3 is TGTGCCAGCCGCCGGGACTTCTATGGCTACACCTTC. The chain is built from TRBV27 and TRBJ1-2, with TRBD1 as a possible D gene (5 bases). The CDR3 is 12 amino acids. V lost 8 bases and J lost 4, with 11 bases in between. Looked up from germline, CDR1 is MNHEY and CDR2 is SMNVEV (reference sequence).

The CDR3 coding sequence is TGTGCCAGCAGGGGAATAGCGGGGGGGCCCACAGATACGCAGTATTTT. Its protein is CASRGIAGGPTDTQYF. This sequence joins TRBV2 and TRBJ2-3; 11 bases align to TRBD2. The CDR3 contains 16 residues. J lost 2 bases, V lost 6 bases, and 7 bases had no gene match. Germline loops: CDR1 SNHLY, CDR2 FYNNEI.

The genes are TRBV6-1 and TRBJ1-2; D possibly corresponds to TRBD1 (5 bases). The CDR3 has 14 amino acids. Germline lookup yields CDR1 MNHNS and CDR2 SASEGT. Between the trimmed V and J ends, which lost 2 bases and 4 bases, there was a span of 11 bases. The CDR3 protein is CASSELGLGYGYTF. In DNA form, the CDR3 reads TGTGCCAGCAGTGAACTGGGACTCGGCTATGGCTACACCTTC.

This clone was counted once. The chain combines TRBV18 with TRBJ2-5; TRBD1 is a possible D gene (6 bases). Trimming left V 5 bases short and J 4 bases short, with 11 bases between. Germline V CDR1 and CDR2: KGHSH, LQKENI. The CDR3 contains 13 residues. Written as DNA, the CDR3 is TGTGCCAGCTCAGCCACAGGGAGAGAGACCCAGTACTTC. It translates to CASSATGRETQYF. Full variable domain (outside the CDR3, taken from reference TRBV18 and TRBJ2-5): NAGVMQNPRHLVRRRGQEARLRCSPMKGHSHVYWYRQLPEEGLKFMVYLQKENIIDESGMPKERFSAEFPKEGPSILRIQQVVRGDSAAYFCASSATGRETQYFGPGTRLLVL.

This CDR3 reads CASSRGTSGVLETQYF. CDR3 sequence (DNA): TGTGCCAGCAGTCGAGGGACTTCTGGGGTGCTGGAGACCCAGTACTTC. The V and J genes are TRBV5-4 and TRBJ2-5, with a tentative D call TRBD2 (6 bases). The ends were cut back, 5 bases at V and 5 bases at J, with 22 bases in the middle. The CDR3 totals 16 residues. Germline values: CDR1 SGHNT, CDR2 YYREEE (reference sequence). Looking up the rest from reference TRBV5-4 and TRBJ2-5 gives the full variable domain: ETGVTQSPTHLIKTRGQQVTLRCSSQSGHNTVSWYQQALGQGPQFIFQYYREEENGRGNFPPRFSGLQFPNYSSELNVNALELDDSALYLCASSRGTSGVLETQYFGPGTRLLVL.

The chain joins TRBV9 to TRBJ1-1; 11 bases align to TRBD1. Unmatched junction bases numbered 5, after V lost 1 base and J lost 0 bases. CDR1 is SGDLS, CDR2 YYNGEE, per germline. The length of the CDR3 is 17 residues. As DNA, the CDR3 is TGTGCCAGCAGCGTACAGGACAGGGGGCCGATGAACACTGAAGCTTTCTTT. Its translation is CASSVQDRGPMNTEAFF. Combining the CDR3 with reference TRBV9 and TRBJ1-1 gives the whole variable domain DSGVTQTPKHLITATGQRVTLRCSPRSGDLSVYWYQQSLDQGLQFLIQYYNGEERAKGNILERFSAQQFPDLHSELNLSSLELGDSALYFCASSVQDRGPMNTEAFFGQGTRLTVV.

V gene TRBV29-1 combines with J gene TRBJ2-1, with D possibly matching TRBD1 (7 bases). The V and J ends lost 4 bases and 4 bases respectively, with 14 bases between them. Germline V gene sequence: CDR1 SQVTM, CDR2 ANQGSEA. The CDR3 spans 14 residues. CDR3 region: CSVVSQGGYNEQFF. CDR3 DNA sequence: TGCAGCGTTGTGTCGCAGGGGGGTTACAATGAGCAGTTCTTC.

J is TRBJ2-5 and V is TRBV6-2 or TRBV6-3, with 8 bases identical to TRBD2. Trimming took 5 bases from V and 3 from J; bases not matched to a gene: 5. This CDR3 is built from 14 residues. Germline V CDR1 and CDR2: MNHEY, SVGEGT. The DNA of the CDR3 is TGTGCCAGCAGTAGGGGACTAGGAAAAGAGACCCAGTACTTC. Its translation: CASSRGLGKETQYF.

The chain links TRBV18 to TRBJ1-3, with D hard to call. Germline V gene lookup returns CDR1 KGHSH and CDR2 LQKENI. There are 13 residues in the CDR3. Trimming stripped 8 bases from V and 4 bases from J, with 12 bases between. The CDR3: CASPHEVGNTIYF. The CDR3, as DNA: TGTGCCAGCCCTCACGAGGTGGGAAACACCATATATTTT.

This chain links TRBV6-6 with TRBJ1-1; maybe TRBD1 (6 bases). The CDR3 covers 14 residues. With 6 bases removed from V and 8 bases from J, the gap between germline ends came to 19 bases. The germline V gene has CDR1 MNHNY and CDR2 SVGAGI (reference sequence). The CDR3 loop is CASSTMTGPSEAFF. The CDR3 bases are TGTGCCAGCAGCACGATGACAGGTCCCTCCGAAGCTTTCTTT.

V gene TRBV5-1 combines with J gene TRBJ2-3; D ambiguous. This CDR3 has 14 amino acids. Trimming stripped 1 base from V and 5 bases from J, with 11 bases between. CDR1 and CDR2 from the germline V gene are SGHRS and YFSETQ. The CDR3: CASSLTKTVDTQYF. CDR3 DNA sequence: TGCGCCAGCAGCTTGACTAAAACCGTAGATACGCAGTATTTT. Supplemented by reference TRBV5-1 and TRBJ2-3, the full variable domain reads KAGVTQTPRYLIKTRGQQVTLSCSPISGHRSVSWYQQTPGQGLQFLFEYFSETQRNKGNFPGRFSGRQFSNSRSEMNVSTLELGDSALYLCASSLTKTVDTQYFGPGTRLTVL.